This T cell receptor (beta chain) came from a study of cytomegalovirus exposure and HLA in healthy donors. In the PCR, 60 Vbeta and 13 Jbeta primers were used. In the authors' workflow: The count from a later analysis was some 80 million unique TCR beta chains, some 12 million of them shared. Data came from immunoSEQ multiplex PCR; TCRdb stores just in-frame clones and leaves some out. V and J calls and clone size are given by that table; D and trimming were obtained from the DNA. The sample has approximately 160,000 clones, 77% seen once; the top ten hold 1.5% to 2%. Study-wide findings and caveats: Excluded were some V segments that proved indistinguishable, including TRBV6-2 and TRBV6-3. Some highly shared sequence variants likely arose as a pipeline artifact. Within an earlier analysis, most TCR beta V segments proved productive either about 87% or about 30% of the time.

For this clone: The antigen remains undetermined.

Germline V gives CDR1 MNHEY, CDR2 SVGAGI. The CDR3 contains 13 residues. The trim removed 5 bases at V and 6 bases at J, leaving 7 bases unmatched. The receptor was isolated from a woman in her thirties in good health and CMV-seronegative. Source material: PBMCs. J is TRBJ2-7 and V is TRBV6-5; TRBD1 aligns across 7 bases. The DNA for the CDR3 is TGTGCCAGCAGTGACAGGGAAAGTGCCGAGCAGTACTTC. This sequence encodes CASSDRESAEQYF.